This T cell receptor beta chain was sequenced for a study of T cell repertoires in cytomegalovirus infection. Findings of the study overall: Adding up the frequency of public TCR beta families identified people who carried CMV plus the relevant HLA. CMV-specific TCR beta clonotypes restricted by HLA-C dominated the ex vivo response.

TCRdb re-called the reads with MiXCR, one entry per CDR3 protein. The sample carries hundreds of thousands of distinct CDR3 sequences, about a third recorded once. Germline V gene sequence: CDR1 SGHTA, CDR2 FQGNSA. V was shortened by 3 bases and J by 11 bases, with 8 bases between the two germline ends. This CDR3 has 12 amino acids. In this sample, this clonotype turned up many times. Antigen unknown. The chain uses TRBV7-2 and TRBJ1-6; D unresolved. The clonotype comes from a human donor in good health (CMV status not recorded). Some clones in this sample may be carry-over from other donors' samples. Material for sequencing was PBMCs. In DNA, the CDR3 is TGTGCCAGCAGCTTCGGGGTTACACCCCTCCACTTT. This sequence encodes CASSFGVTPLHF. The full variable domain, completed using reference TRBV7-2 and TRBJ1-6, is GAGVSQSPSNKVTEKGKDVELRCDPISGHTALYWYRQSLGQGLEFLIYFQGNSAPDKSGLPSDRFSAERTGGSVSTLTIQRTQQEDSAVYLCASSFGVTPLHFGNGTRLTVT.